This T cell receptor beta chain was found in a study of T cells in Graves' hyperthyroidism and ophthalmopathy. This clonotype was observed at least ten times. Antigen unknown. Study outcomes and limitations: By a 13 V-J model, ophthalmopathy was set apart from stable hyperthyroidism. Blood shared most expanded thyroid clonotypes above 0.001.

The study enrolled patients aged 18 to 65 with newly diagnosed hyperthyroidism of under 2 months' duration. Every diagnosis used clinical symptoms, serum thyroxine and TRAb, thyroid ultrasound and orbital computed tomography. Using RNA transcripts as the source, TCR beta CDR3 regions were amplified. The HTBI primer set served for first-round RT-PCR of the TCR CDR3. Each CDR3 protein gets one entry after TCRdb re-called the multiplex PCR reads with MiXCR. The data hold more than 350,000 distinct CDR3 sequences, with about 18% observed a single time. Looked up from germline, CDR1 is DFQATT and CDR2 is SNEGSKA (reference sequence). This CDR3 contains 15 residues. With 6 bases removed from V and 2 bases from J, the gap between germline ends came to 17 bases.

The chain carries TRBV20-1 and TRBJ1-5; the D gene is possibly TRBD1 (5 bases). The sample was blood. This clonotype was obtained from a woman in her 30s with Graves' hyperthyroidism that later progressed to Graves' ophthalmopathy. The CDR3 DNA is TGCAGTGCAATCAGGGAAGCGGTGGGCAATCAGCCCCAGCATTTT. Translation: CSAIREAVGNQPQHF.